One and the same sample provided the 7 T cell receptor beta chains below, sequenced in a study of blood T cell repertoires in COVID-19. Here immunoSEQ multiplex PCR was the method, and the copy in TCRdb shows in-frame clones only, minus some. The sample yields 300,000 to 400,000 clones, over 75% seen once. The sequencing input was PBMCs or T cells enriched from blood (not recorded which). Source of these receptors: a woman aged 25 to 39 with acute COVID-19.

CDR3 DNA sequence: TGCGCCAGCAGCCAGGGACAGGGCACAGATACGCAGTATTTT. Translated: CASSQGQGTDTQYF. This sequence joins TRBV5-1 and TRBJ2-3, with 8 nucleotides matching TRBD1. Unmatched junction bases numbered 2, after V lost 4 bases and J lost 1 base. Germline V gene data show CDR1 as SGHRS and CDR2 as YFSETQ. The CDR3 contains 14 residues. Full variable domain (missing parts from reference TRBV5-1 and TRBJ2-3): KAGVTQTPRYLIKTRGQQVTLSCSPISGHRSVSWYQQTPGQGLQFLFEYFSETQRNKGNFPGRFSGRQFSNSRSEMNVSTLELGDSALYLCASSQGQGTDTQYFGPGTRLTVL.

This clone was detected only once. The J gene is TRBJ2-1, the V gene TRBV5-4, with TRBD2 identical over 8 bases. This CDR3 is built from 16 residues. Germline V gives CDR1 SGHNT, CDR2 YYREEE (reference sequence). V shed 4 bases, J shed 10 bases, and the junction held 16 bases outside the gene matches. CDR3 in DNA: TGTGCCAGCAGCCGCAATGGAGGTCGTAGCGGGGACGAGCAGTTCTTC. This encodes CASSRNGGRSGDEQFF. Complete variable domain (other parts from reference TRBV5-4 and TRBJ2-1): ETGVTQSPTHLIKTRGQQVTLRCSSQSGHNTVSWYQQALGQGPQFIFQYYREEENGRGNFPPRFSGLQFPNYSSELNVNALELDDSALYLCASSRNGGRSGDEQFFGPGTRLTVL.

CDR3 nucleotides: TGTGCCAGCATAGAGGGAATCCCCTACAATGAGCAGTTCTTC. It encodes CASIEGIPYNEQFF. This chain links TRBV2 with TRBJ2-1; D is perhaps TRBD2 (5 bases). This CDR3 spans 14 amino acids. V was shortened by 7 bases and J by 2 bases, with 12 bases between the two germline ends. Germline CDR1 SNHLY, CDR2 FYNNEI.

The J gene is TRBJ2-7, the V gene TRBV4-3; 10 bases agree with TRBD1. Trimming at V came to 4 bases and at J to 3 bases, leaving 6 bases not matched to a gene. The length of the CDR3 is 15 residues. Germline V CDR1 and CDR2: LGHNA, YSLEER. The CDR3 bases are TGCGCCAGCAGCCTCTCCGGGACAGGGGTCTACGAGCAGTACTTC. This codes for CASSLSGTGVYEQYF.

The chain combines TRBV5-4 with TRBJ2-2, with a possible D match to TRBD1 (6 bases). CDR1 is SGHNT and CDR2 is YYREEE in the germline V gene (reference sequence). The CDR3 is 16 amino acids. V lost 4 bases and J lost 1, with 14 bases in between. Here the CDR3 reads CASSPAGTLNTGELFF. The CDR3 nucleotides read TGTGCCAGCAGCCCGGCCGGGACACTGAACACCGGGGAGCTGTTTTTT.

The count of this clone is one. The gene calls are TRBV18 and TRBJ1-3; 7 nucleotides agree with TRBD1. There are 15 residues in the CDR3. The J segment lost 0 bases and the V segment lost 6 bases, leaving 5 bases of the junction unmatched. Germline CDR1 reads KGHSH; CDR2 reads LQKENI. CDR3 in amino acids: CASSPGQSSGNTIYF. DNA for the CDR3: TGTGCCAGCTCGCCGGGACAGAGCTCTGGAAACACCATATATTTT.

V gene TRBV15 combines with J gene TRBJ1-1; D unresolved. Trimming left V 5 bases short and J 6 bases short, with 19 bases between. Per germline, CDR1 LNHNV and CDR2 YYDKDF (reference sequence). The CDR3 spans 15 residues. The CDR3 region is CATSGFTALAAEAFF. CDR3 nucleotides: TGTGCCACCAGCGGCTTCACCGCCCTGGCAGCTGAAGCTTTCTTT.